The T cell receptor (beta chain) described here comes from a study of blood T cells in healthy people across ages. Primed by a sample-barcoded 5' primer and a J-beta primer mix, a second PCR proceeded for about 7 to 11 cycles. TCRdb called the 5' RACE reads again in MiXCR, with one record for every CDR3 protein. The table records around 800,000 distinct CDR3 sequences, around 45% of them present only once. In germline, CDR1 is SGHTA, CDR2 FQGNSA. The CDR3 has 16 amino acids. This TCR was sampled from a man aged 55 to 69 in good health. Sample: blood. V gene TRBV7-2 combines with J gene TRBJ2-1; D remains ambiguous. The J call is in doubt because the DNA end fits TRBJ2-7 better. The CDR3 sequence is CASSLVVLTSYNEQYF. CDR3 DNA: TGTGCCAGCAGCTTAGTAGTTTTAACCTCCTACAATGAGCAGTACTTC.